A single sample gave rise to the 4 T cell receptor beta chains below, sequenced in a study of T cells in Graves' hyperthyroidism and ophthalmopathy. Template material for amplifying TCR beta CDR3 regions consisted of RNA transcripts. The study used the HTBI primer set for a first-round RT-PCR of the TCR CDR3. TCRdb itself ran the multiplex PCR reads through MiXCR, one entry per CDR3 protein. The sample carries under 800,000 distinct CDR3 sequences, around 15% recorded once. The sequenced material came from blood. The receptors here all came from a woman in her late teens or twenties with Graves' hyperthyroidism.

This clonotype was counted many times. CDR3 in DNA: TGTGCCAGCAGTGACCCTACTAGCGGGAGGGGAGAACAAGAGACCCAGTACTTC. It yields the protein CASSDPTSGRGEQETQYF. The rearrangement joins TRBV2 to TRBJ2-5, with 13 bases identical to TRBD2. The germline gives CDR1 SNHLY, CDR2 FYNNEI. The CDR3 spans 18 residues. Trimming took 3 bases from V and 2 from J; bases not matched to a gene: 9. Variable domain in full (rest from reference TRBV2 and TRBJ2-5): EPEVTQTPSHQVTQMGQEVILRCVPISNHLYFYWYRQILGQKVEFLVSFYNNEISEKSEIFDDQFSVERPDGSNFTLKIRSTKLEDSAMYFCASSDPTSGRGEQETQYFGPGTRLLVL.

This clonotype was observed a single time. The J gene is TRBJ2-1, the V gene TRBV10-3, with 8 nucleotides matching TRBD2. CDR3 length equals 13 residues. With 11 bases clipped from V and 2 bases from J, the junction kept 5 bases outside the gene matches. Germline V gene sequence: CDR1 ENHRY, CDR2 SYGVKD. The CDR3, as DNA: TGTGCCGCCGCGACTAGCGCCTACAATGAGCAGTTCTTC. This translates into CAAATSAYNEQFF.

This clonotype was seen ten or more times. The chain is built from TRBV11-2 and TRBJ2-1; D is tentatively TRBD1 or TRBD2 (5 bases each). The germline CDR1 and CDR2 sequences are SGHAT and FQNNGV. This CDR3 has 17 amino acids. The V gene lost 2 bases and the J gene lost 8 bases, with 22 bases spanning the gap. In DNA form, the CDR3 reads TGTGCCAGCAGCTTACTCTCCCGGGGCAGGGTCAAGGATGAGCAGTTCTTC. It is translated as CASSLLSRGRVKDEQFF.

This clonotype was counted many times. V gene TRBV3-1 combines with J gene TRBJ2-7; a possible D gene is TRBD2 (6 bases). This CDR3 is 14 amino acids long. CDR1 and CDR2 from the germline V gene are LGHDT and YNNKEL (reference sequence). V shed 0 bases and J shed 3 bases, with 9 bases lying between them. This CDR3 reads CASSQELAHYEQYF. In DNA form, the CDR3 reads TGTGCCAGCAGCCAAGAACTAGCACACTACGAGCAGTACTTC.